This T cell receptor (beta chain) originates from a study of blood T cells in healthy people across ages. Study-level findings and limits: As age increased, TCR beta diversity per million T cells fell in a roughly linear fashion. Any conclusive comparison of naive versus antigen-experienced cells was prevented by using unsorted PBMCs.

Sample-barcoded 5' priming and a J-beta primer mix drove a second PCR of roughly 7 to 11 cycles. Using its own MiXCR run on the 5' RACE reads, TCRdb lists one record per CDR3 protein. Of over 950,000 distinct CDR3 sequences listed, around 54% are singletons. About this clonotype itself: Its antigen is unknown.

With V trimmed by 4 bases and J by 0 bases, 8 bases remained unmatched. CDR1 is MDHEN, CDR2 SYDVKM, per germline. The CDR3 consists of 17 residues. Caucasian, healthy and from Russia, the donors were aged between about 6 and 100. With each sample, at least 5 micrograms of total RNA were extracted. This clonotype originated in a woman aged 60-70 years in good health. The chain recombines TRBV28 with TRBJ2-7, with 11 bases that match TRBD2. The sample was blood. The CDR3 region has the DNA TGTGCCAGCAGTTGGGGACTAGCGGAGAGGAGCTCCTACGAGCAGTACTTC. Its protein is CASSWGLAERSSYEQYF.